The clone carrying this T cell receptor beta chain was observed once. Its antigen is currently unknown. The data stem from a study of cytomegalovirus exposure and HLA in healthy donors. Whole-study context: Genotyping of 398 donors showed that about 84% belonged to the Caucasian-associated ancestry cluster.

PCR primers comprised 60 Vbeta and 13 Jbeta primers. Using immunoSEQ multiplex PCR, the repertoire was profiled, and TCRdb retains in-frame clones only, with some absent. This table holds roughly 120,000 clones, about three quarters found once. Study results and limitations: CMV antigen specificity of three CMV-associated chains was confirmed in vitro.

From germline, CDR1 is SNHLY and CDR2 FYNNEI. The germline V and J ends were trimmed by 0 bases and 5 bases, with 14 bases remaining between them. There are 17 residues in the CDR3. The source of this sequence is a middle-aged man in good health and CMV-seropositive. The specimen sequenced was PBMCs. V and J are TRBV2 and TRBJ1-6; no clear D gene. The CDR3 reads CASSEARGMSNNSPLHF. The CDR3 bases are TGTGCCAGCAGTGAAGCGAGAGGGATGTCTAATAATTCACCCCTCCACTTT.